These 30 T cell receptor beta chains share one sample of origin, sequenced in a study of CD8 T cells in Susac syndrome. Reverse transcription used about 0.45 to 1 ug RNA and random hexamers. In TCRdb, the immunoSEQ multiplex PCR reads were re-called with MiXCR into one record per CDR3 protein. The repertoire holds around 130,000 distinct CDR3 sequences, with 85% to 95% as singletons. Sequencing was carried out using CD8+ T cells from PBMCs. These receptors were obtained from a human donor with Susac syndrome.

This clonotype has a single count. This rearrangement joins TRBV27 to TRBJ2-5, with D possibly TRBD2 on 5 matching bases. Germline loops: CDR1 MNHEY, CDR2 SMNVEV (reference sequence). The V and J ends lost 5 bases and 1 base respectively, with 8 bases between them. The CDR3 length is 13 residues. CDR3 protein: CASSRSGQETQYF. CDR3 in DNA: TGTGCCAGCAGTCGAAGCGGCCAAGAGACCCAGTACTTC.

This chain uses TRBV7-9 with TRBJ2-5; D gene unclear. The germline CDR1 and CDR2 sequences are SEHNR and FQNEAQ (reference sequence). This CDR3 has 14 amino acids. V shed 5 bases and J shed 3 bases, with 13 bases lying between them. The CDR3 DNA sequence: TGTGCCAGCAGCCCCCGTGGCCCTAAAGAGACCCAGTACTTC. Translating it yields CASSPRGPKETQYF.

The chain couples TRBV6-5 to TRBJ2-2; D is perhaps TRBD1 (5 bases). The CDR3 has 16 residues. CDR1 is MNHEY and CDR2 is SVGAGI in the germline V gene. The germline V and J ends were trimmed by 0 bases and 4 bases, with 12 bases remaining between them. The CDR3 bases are TGTGCCAGCAGTTACTCGCAGGGCGCGAGCACCGGGGAGCTGTTTTTT. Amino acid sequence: CASSYSQGASTGELFF.

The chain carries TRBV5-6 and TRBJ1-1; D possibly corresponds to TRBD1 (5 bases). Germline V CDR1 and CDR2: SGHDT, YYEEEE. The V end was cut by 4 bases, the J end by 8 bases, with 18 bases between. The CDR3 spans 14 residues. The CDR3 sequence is CASSGLSGLREAFF. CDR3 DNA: TGTGCCAGCAGCGGTCTCTCGGGGCTGAGGGAAGCTTTCTTT.

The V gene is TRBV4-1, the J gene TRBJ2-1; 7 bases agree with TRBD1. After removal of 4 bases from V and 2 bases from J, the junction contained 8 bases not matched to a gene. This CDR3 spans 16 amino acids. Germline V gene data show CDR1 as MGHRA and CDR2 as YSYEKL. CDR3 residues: CASSPLPGTAYNEQFF. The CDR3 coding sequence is TGCGCCAGCAGCCCACTTCCCGGGACAGCCTACAATGAGCAGTTCTTC.

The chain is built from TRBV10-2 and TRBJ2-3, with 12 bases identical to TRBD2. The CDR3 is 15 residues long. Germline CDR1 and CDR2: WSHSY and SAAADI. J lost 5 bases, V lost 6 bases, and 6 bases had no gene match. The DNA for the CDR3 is TGCGCCAGCAGGGCTAGCGGGGGGGCAGGAGATACGCAGTATTTT. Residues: CASRASGGAGDTQYF.

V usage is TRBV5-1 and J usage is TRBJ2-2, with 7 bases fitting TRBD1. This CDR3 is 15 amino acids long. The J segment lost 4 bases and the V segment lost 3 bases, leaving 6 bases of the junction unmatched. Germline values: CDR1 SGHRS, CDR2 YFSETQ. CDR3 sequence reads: CASSYHRGVTGELFF. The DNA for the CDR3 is TGCGCCAGCAGCTATCACAGGGGTGTCACCGGGGAGCTGTTTTTT. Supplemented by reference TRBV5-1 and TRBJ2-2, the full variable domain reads KAGVTQTPRYLIKTRGQQVTLSCSPISGHRSVSWYQQTPGQGLQFLFEYFSETQRNKGNFPGRFSGRQFSNSRSEMNVSTLELGDSALYLCASSYHRGVTGELFFGEGSRLTVL.

As DNA, the CDR3 is TGTGCCAGCAGCGGGACAAGCAATCAGCCCCAGCATTTT. Protein product: CASSGTSNQPQHF. V and J are TRBV9 and TRBJ1-5; TRBD1 might be the D (5 bases). The CDR3 covers 13 residues. The V gene lost 3 bases and the J gene lost 1 base, with 5 bases spanning the gap. Per the germline V gene, CDR1 is SGDLS and CDR2 is YYNGEE.

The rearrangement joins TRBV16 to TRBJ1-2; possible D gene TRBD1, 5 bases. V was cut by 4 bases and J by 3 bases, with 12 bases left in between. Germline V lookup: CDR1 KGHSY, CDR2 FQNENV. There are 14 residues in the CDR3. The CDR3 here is CASSPTRGHYGYTF. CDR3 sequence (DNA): TGTGCCAGCAGCCCCACGAGGGGCCACTATGGCTACACCTTC. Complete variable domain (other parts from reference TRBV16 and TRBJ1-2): GEEVAQTPKHLVRGEGQKAKLYCAPIKGHSYVFWYQQVLKNEFKFLISFQNENVFDETGMPKERFSAKCLPNSPCSLEIQATKLEDSAVYFCASSPTRGHYGYTFGSGTRLTVV.

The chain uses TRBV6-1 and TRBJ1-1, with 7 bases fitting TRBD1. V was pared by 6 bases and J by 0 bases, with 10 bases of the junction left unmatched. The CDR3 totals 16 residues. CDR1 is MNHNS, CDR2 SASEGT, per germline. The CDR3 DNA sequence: TGTGCCAGCAGCCCACGACAGGGCGTGATGAACACTGAAGCTTTCTTT. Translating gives CASSPRQGVMNTEAFF.

The CDR3 DNA reads TGTGCCTGGAGAGCAACTAGGGAAGGCTACACCTTC. As protein: CAWRATREGYTF. This sequence joins TRBV30 and TRBJ1-2; D uncertain. V shed 3 bases and J shed 8 bases, with 13 bases lying between them. Germline V gene lookup returns CDR1 GTSNPN and CDR2 SVGIG (reference sequence). The CDR3 covers 12 residues.

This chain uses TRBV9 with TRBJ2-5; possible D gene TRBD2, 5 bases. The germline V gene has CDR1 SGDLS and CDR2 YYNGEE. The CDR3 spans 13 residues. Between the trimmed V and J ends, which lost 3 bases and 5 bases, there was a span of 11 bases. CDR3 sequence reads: CASSELAWETQYF. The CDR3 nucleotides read TGTGCCAGCAGCGAATTAGCGTGGGAGACCCAGTACTTC.

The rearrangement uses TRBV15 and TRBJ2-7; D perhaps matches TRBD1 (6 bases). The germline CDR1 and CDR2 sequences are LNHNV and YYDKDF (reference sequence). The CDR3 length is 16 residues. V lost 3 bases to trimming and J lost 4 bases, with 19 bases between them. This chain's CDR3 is CATSSLIVGAGYEQYF. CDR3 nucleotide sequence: TGTGCCACCAGCAGTTTAATCGTGGGGGCCGGGTACGAGCAGTACTTC.

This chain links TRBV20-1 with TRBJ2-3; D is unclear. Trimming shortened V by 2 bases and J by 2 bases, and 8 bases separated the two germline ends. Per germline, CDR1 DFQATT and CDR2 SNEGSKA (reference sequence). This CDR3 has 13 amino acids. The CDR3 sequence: CSARSGYTDTQYF. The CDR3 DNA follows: TGCAGTGCTAGATCTGGTTACACAGATACGCAGTATTTT.

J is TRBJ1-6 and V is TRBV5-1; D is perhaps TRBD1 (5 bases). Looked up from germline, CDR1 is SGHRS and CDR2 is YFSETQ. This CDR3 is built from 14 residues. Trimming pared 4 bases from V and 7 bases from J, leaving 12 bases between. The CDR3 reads CASSETVWNSPLHF. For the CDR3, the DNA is TGCGCCAGCAGCGAGACAGTATGGAATTCACCCCTCCACTTT.

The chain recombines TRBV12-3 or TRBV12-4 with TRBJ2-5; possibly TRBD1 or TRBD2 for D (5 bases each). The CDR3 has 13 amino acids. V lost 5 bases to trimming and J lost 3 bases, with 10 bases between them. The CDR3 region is CASSPGDEETQYF. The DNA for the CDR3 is TGTGCCAGCAGTCCCGGGGACGAAGAGACCCAGTACTTC.

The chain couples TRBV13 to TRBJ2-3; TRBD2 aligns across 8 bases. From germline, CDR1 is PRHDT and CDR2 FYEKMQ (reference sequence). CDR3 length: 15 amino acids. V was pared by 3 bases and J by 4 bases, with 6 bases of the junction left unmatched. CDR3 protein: CASSLAGGPPDTQYF. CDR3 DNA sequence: TGTGCCAGCAGCTTGGCGGGGGGCCCCCCAGATACGCAGTATTTT. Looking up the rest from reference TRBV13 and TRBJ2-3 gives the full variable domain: AAGVIQSPRHLIKEKRETATLKCYPIPRHDTVYWYQQGPGQDPQFLISFYEKMQSDKGSIPDRFSAQQFSDYHSELNMSSLELGDSALYFCASSLAGGPPDTQYFGPGTRLTVL.

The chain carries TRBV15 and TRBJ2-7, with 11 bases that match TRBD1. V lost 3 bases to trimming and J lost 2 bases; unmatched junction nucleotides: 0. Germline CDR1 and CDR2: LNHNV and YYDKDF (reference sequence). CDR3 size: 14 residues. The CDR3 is CATSRDRGPYEQYF. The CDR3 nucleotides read TGTGCCACCAGCAGGGACAGGGGGCCCTACGAGCAGTACTTC.

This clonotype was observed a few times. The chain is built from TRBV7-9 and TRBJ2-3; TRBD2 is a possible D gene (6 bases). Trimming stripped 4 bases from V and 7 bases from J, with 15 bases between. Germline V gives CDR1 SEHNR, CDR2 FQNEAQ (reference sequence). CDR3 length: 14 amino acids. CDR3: CASSWDSLMNTQYF. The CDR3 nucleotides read TGTGCCAGCAGCTGGGACTCACTCATGAATACGCAGTATTTT.

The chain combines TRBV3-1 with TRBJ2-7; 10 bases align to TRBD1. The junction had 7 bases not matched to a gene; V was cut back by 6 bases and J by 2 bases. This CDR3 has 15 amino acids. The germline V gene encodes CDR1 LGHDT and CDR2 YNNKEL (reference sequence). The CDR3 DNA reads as TGTGCCAGCAGTCCCGGGACAGGGGTACCCTACGAGCAGTACTTC. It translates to CASSPGTGVPYEQYF.

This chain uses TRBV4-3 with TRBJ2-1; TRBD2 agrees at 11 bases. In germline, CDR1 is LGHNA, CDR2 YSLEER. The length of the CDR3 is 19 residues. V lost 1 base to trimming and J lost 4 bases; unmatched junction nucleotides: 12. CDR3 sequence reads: CASSQVSSGGAGSYNEQFF. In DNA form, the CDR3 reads TGCGCCAGCAGCCAAGTCAGTAGCGGGGGGGCTGGATCTTACAATGAGCAGTTCTTC.

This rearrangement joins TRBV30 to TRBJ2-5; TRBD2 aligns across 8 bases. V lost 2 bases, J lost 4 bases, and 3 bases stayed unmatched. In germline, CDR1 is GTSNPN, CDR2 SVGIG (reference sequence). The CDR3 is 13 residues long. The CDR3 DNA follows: TGTGCCTGGAGTAGGGCGGGGGGAGAGACCCAGTACTTC. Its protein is CAWSRAGGETQYF.

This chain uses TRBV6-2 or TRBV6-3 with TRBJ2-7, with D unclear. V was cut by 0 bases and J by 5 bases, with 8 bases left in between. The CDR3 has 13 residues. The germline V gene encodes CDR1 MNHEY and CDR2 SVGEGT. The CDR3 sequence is CASSYSRRNEQYF. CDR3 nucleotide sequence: TGTGCCAGCAGTTACTCGAGAAGGAACGAGCAGTACTTC.

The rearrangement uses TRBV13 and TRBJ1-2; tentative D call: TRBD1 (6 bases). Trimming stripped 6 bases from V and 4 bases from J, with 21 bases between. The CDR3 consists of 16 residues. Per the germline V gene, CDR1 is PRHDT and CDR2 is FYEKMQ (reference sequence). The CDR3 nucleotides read TGTGCCAGCAGTATGGGGGCCCGCCAGGGTGGCTATGGCTACACCTTC. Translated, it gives CASSMGARQGGYGYTF.

The CDR3 loop reads CSALGLGPSTDTQYF. CDR3 coding DNA: TGCAGTGCCCTCGGGCTCGGTCCTAGCACAGATACGCAGTATTTT. The gene calls are TRBV20-1 and TRBJ2-3; no definite D call. V was pared by 6 bases and J by 0 bases, with 16 bases between. Germline V gives CDR1 DFQATT, CDR2 SNEGSKA (reference sequence). The CDR3 is made up of 15 amino acids.

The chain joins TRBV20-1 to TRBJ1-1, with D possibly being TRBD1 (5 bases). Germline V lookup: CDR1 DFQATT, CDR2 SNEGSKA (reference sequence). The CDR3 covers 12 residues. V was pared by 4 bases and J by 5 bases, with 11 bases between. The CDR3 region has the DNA TGCAGTGCTATGGAGGAGGGGACTGAAGCTTTCTTT. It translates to CSAMEEGTEAFF.

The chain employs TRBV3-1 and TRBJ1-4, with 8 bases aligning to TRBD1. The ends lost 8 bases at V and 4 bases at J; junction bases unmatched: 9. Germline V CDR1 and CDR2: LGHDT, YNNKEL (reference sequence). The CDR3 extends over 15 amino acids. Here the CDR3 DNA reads TGTGCCAGCCTACGGACAGGGTTTAATAATGAAAAACTGTTTTTT. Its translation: CASLRTGFNNEKLFF.

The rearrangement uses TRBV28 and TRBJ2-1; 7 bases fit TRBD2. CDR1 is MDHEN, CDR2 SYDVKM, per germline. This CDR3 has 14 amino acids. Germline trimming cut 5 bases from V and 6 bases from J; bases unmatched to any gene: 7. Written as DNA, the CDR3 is TGTGCCAGCAGTCCGCGGGACTACCTCAATGAGCAGTTCTTC. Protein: CASSPRDYLNEQFF.

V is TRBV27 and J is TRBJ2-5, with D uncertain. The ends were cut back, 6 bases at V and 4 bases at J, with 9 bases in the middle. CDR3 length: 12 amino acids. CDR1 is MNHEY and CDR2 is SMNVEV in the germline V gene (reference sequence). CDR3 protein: CASSATRETQYF. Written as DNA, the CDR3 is TGTGCCAGCAGCGCTACCCGAGAGACCCAGTACTTC.

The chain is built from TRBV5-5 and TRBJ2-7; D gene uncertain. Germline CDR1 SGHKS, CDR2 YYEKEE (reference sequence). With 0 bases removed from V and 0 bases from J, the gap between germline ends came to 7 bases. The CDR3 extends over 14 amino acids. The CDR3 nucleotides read TGTGCCAGCAGCTTGGTAGTACCCTCCTACGAGCAGTACTTC. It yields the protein CASSLVVPSYEQYF.